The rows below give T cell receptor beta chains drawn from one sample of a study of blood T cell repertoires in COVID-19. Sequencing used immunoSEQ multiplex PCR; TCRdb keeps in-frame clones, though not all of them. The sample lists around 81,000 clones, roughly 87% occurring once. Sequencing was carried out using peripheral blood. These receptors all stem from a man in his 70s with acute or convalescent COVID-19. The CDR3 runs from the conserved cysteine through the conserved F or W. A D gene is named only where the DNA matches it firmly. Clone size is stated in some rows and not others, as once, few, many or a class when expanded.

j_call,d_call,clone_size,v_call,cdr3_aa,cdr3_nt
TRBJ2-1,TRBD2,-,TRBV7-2,CASSSSLVAGGPDEQFF,TGTGCCAGCAGCTCGTCTTTGGTAGCGGGAGGGCCGGATGAGCAGTTCTTC
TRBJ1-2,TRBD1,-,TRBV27,CASSSSGQGEGGYTF,TGTGCCAGCAGTTCCAGCGGACAGGGGGAGGGAGGCTACACCTTC
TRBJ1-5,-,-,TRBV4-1,CASSHVVQNQPQHF,TGCGCCAGCAGCCATGTAGTCCAAAATCAGCCCCAGCATTTT
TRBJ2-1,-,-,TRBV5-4,CASSAPGRDAYNEQFF,TGTGCCAGCAGCGCCCCAGGTCGGGATGCCTACAATGAGCAGTTCTTC
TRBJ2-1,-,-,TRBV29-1,CSVASSGNEQFF,TGCAGCGTTGCTAGCTCCGGGAATGAGCAGTTCTTC
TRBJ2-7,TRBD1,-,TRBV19,CASSPRQGTYEQYF,TGTGCCAGTAGTCCCCGACAGGGAACCTACGAGCAGTACTTC
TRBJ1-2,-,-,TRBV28,CASALGVGVGYTF,TGTGCCAGCGCACTTGGGGTAGGGGTCGGCTACACCTTC
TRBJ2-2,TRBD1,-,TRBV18,CASSPGQVTGELFF,TGTGCCAGCTCACCGGGACAGGTCACCGGGGAGCTGTTTTTT
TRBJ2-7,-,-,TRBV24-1,CATSDPSSYEQYF,TGTGCCACCAGTGATCCTAGCTCCTACGAGCAGTACTTC
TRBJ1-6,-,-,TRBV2,CASSPDSVASPLHF,TGTGCCAGCAGTCCGGACAGTGTGGCTTCACCCCTCCACTTT
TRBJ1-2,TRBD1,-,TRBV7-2,CASSLGLMGTGGDYGYTF,TGTGCCAGCAGCTTAGGACTCATGGGGACAGGGGGCGACTATGGCTACACCTTC
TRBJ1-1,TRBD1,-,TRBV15,CATSRDRQGVSEAEAFF,TGTGCCACCAGCAGAGATAGGCAGGGGGTCTCTGAGGCTGAAGCTTTCTTT
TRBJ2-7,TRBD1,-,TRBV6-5,CASSYAPGQSYEQYF,TGTGCCAGCAGTTACGCACCGGGACAGTCCTACGAGCAGTACTTC
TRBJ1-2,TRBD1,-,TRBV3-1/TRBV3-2,CASSPPPGQGLWYGYTF,TGTGCCAGCAGCCCCCCACCGGGACAGGGACTTTGGTATGGCTACACCTTC
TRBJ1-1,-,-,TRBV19,CATKDRNTEAFF,TGTGCCACCAAGGACAGGAACACTGAAGCTTTCTTT
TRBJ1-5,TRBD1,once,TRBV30,CAWNLGQAPSNQPQHF,TGTGCCTGGAACCTCGGACAGGCCCCGAGCAATCAGCCCCAGCATTTT
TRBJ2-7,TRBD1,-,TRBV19,CASSSPPGKGGHYEQYF,TGTGCCAGTAGTAGCCCTCCGGGTAAAGGGGGCCACTACGAGCAGTACTTC
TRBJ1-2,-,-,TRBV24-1,CATSDSQFYGYTF,TGTGCCACCAGTGATTCACAGTTCTATGGCTACACCTTC
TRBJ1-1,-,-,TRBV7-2,CASSLLQGRGTEAFF,TGTGCCAGCAGCTTATTACAGGGTAGGGGCACTGAAGCTTTCTTT
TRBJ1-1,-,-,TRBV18,CASSPGADTEAFF,TGTGCCAGCTCACCGGGGGCGGACACTGAAGCTTTCTTT
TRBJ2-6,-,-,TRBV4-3,CASSQDSGLWANVLTF,TGCGCCAGCAGCCAAGACTCGGGACTGTGGGCCAACGTCCTGACTTTC
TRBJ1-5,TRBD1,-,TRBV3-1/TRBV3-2,CASSNGQGSNQPQHF,TGTGCCAGCAGCAACGGACAGGGTTCCAATCAGCCCCAGCATTTT
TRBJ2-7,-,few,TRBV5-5,CASSPLASYEQYF,TGTGCCAGCAGCCCCCTAGCGTCCTACGAGCAGTACTTC
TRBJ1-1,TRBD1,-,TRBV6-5,CASSKTGGGYTEAFF,TGTGCCAGCAGTAAAACAGGGGGAGGGTACACTGAAGCTTTCTTT
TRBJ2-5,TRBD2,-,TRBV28,CASSLDLAGVGTQYF,TGTGCCAGCAGTTTGGACCTAGCGGGGGTAGGGACCCAGTACTTC
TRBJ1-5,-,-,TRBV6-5,CASSSLSNQPQHF,TGTGCCAGCAGTTCACTTAGCAATCAGCCCCAGCATTTT
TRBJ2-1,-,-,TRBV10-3,CAISAQGNEQFF,TGTGCCATCAGCGCCCAGGGTAATGAGCAGTTCTTC
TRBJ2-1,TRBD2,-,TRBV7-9,CASSLALGLVNNEQFF,TGTGCCAGCAGCTTAGCCTTGGGACTAGTAAATAATGAGCAGTTCTTC
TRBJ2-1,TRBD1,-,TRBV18,CASSPFQGDEQFF,TGTGCCAGCTCACCATTCCAGGGGGATGAGCAGTTCTTC
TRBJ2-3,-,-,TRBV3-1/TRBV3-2,CASSQVGLLSTDTQYF,TGTGCCAGCAGCCAAGTGGGACTCCTTAGCACAGATACGCAGTATTTT
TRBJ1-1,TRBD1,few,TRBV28,CASSMTGSREAFF,TGTGCCAGCAGTATGACAGGGTCTAGAGAAGCTTTCTTT
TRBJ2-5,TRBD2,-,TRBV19,CASKTSGAVETQYF,TGTGCCAGTAAGACTAGCGGGGCGGTAGAGACCCAGTACTTC
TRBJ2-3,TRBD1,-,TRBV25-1,CASSELDRGPDTQYF,TGTGCCAGCAGTGAATTAGACAGGGGGCCAGATACGCAGTATTTT
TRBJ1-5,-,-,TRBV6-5,CASSSTGYPNQPQHF,TGTGCCAGCAGTAGTACAGGGTATCCGAATCAGCCCCAGCATTTT
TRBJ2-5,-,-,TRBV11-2,CASTPGRGQYF,TGTGCCAGCACCCCCGGTCGTGGCCAGTACTTC
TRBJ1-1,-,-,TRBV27,CASSSINPEEAFF,TGTGCCAGCAGTTCCATTAATCCCGAGGAAGCTTTCTTT
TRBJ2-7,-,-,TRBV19,CASSIDSTGLGQYF,TGTGCCAGTAGTATAGACTCAACAGGTCTCGGGCAGTACTTC